This T cell receptor beta chain was obtained from a study of shared clonotypes between healthy human individuals. Turning to the study itself: Per-donor plates numbered three CD4 naive, three CD4 memory, two CD8 naive and one CD8 memory. The study, taken as a whole, reports: When naive CD4 clonotypes were compared across a few donors, 4% to 6.5% were shared. Sampling included only blood; tissue repertoires likely differ.

Per germline, CDR1 MDHEN and CDR2 SYDVKM. The CDR3 contains 13 residues. V was trimmed by 2 bases and J by 4 bases, leaving 8 bases between them. Data came from immunoSEQ multiplex PCR; TCRdb stores just in-frame clones and leaves some out. The data show more than 2,000,000 clones, over 85% seen once. Concerning this clone: Its antigen is not known.

The source of this sequence is a man aged 18 to 35 in good health. The V call is TRBV28, the J call TRBJ1-2, with D hard to call. What was sequenced was naive CD4+ T cells sorted from blood. This sample's subset: CD45RA+ positively selected. The CDR3 reads CASSLVQTYGYTF. DNA for the CDR3: TGTGCCAGCAGTTTAGTACAGACCTATGGCTACACCTTC.